The 2 T cell receptor beta chains below were found in one sample sequenced in a study of T cells expressing NK-cell markers. TCRdb reprocessed the 5' RACE reads, with one entry per CDR3 protein and no DNA. The repertoire table contains about 450,000 distinct CDR3 sequences. Source material: blood T cells: a sorted CD56 or NKG2C T cell subset, CD4+ or CD8+ T cells, or bulk PBMC T cells (not recorded which). The receptors were sampled from a woman aged 18 to 75 in good health.

The chain uses TRBV20-1 and TRBJ1-2; absent DNA, TCRdb's TRBD1 call cannot be checked. Germline V CDR1 and CDR2: DFQATT, SNEGSKA (reference sequence). The CDR3 totals 13 residues. The CDR3 is CSARKDGGGGYTF.

CDR3 loop: CASRRGQGTTEAFF. The rearrangement uses TRBV6-1 and TRBJ1-1. CDR3 size: 14 residues. Germline values: CDR1 MNHNS, CDR2 SASEGT.